A selection of T cell receptor beta chains follows, all from one sample in a study of OX40 agonist ivuxolimab in advanced cancers. Sequenced by immunoSEQ multiplex PCR; TCRdb stores in-frame clones only, minus some. The sample has approximately 74,000 clones, approximately 93% seen once. This specimen consisted of CD4+ or CD8+ T cells sorted from blood, obtained in a trial of the OX40 agonist ivuxolimab. The receptor source for this set is an adult with an advanced solid tumor such as melanoma, head and neck, liver or kidney cancer. Both conserved end residues are part of each CDR3. The D gene is left open where the match is weak. Only part of the rows carry a size: once, few, many, or a class if the clone is expanded.

CDR3aa: CSVVLFEETQYF
CDR3nt: TGCAGCGTTGTACTTTTTGAAGAGACCCAGTACTTC
abundance: -
v_gene: TRBV29-1
len: 12
d_gene: -
j_gene: TRBJ2-5

CDR3aa: CASSFFGLNTGELFF
CDR3nt: TGTGCCAGCAGCTTCTTCGGGCTAAACACCGGGGAGCTGTTTTTT
abundance: -
v_gene: TRBV7-2
len: 15
d_gene: -
j_gene: TRBJ2-2

CDR3aa: CSVEEGGSGELFF
CDR3nt: TGCAGCGTTGAAGAAGGCGGGTCCGGGGAGCTGTTTTTT
abundance: -
v_gene: TRBV29-1
len: 13
d_gene: -
j_gene: TRBJ2-2

CDR3aa: CASSDTNPATVPYEQYF
CDR3nt: TGTGCCAGCAGTGATACCAACCCGGCGACGGTACCCTACGAGCAGTACTTC
abundance: -
v_gene: TRBV6-1
len: 17
d_gene: -
j_gene: TRBJ2-7

CDR3aa: CASSYPTGSGANVLTF
CDR3nt: TGTGCCAGCAGTTACCCGACAGGGTCTGGGGCCAACGTCCTGACTTTC
abundance: -
v_gene: TRBV6-6
len: 16
d_gene: TRBD1
j_gene: TRBJ2-6

CDR3aa: CASSITRQNYEQYF
CDR3nt: TGTGCCAGTAGTATTACGCGACAGAACTACGAGCAGTACTTC
abundance: -
v_gene: TRBV19
len: 14
d_gene: -
j_gene: TRBJ2-7

CDR3aa: CASSLRQGLGNTEAFF
CDR3nt: TGTGCCAGCAGCCTAAGACAGGGGTTGGGGAACACTGAAGCTTTCTTT
abundance: -
v_gene: TRBV5-8
len: 16
d_gene: TRBD1
j_gene: TRBJ1-1

CDR3aa: CASSQGTPEETQYF
CDR3nt: TGTGCCAGCAGCCAGGGGACACCCGAAGAGACCCAGTACTTC
abundance: -
v_gene: TRBV7-9
len: 14
d_gene: -
j_gene: TRBJ2-5

CDR3aa: CASSLQGPNTEAFF
CDR3nt: TGTGCCAGCAGCTTGCAGGGCCCGAACACTGAAGCTTTCTTT
abundance: once
v_gene: TRBV5-6
len: 14
d_gene: -
j_gene: TRBJ1-1

CDR3aa: CASSEITGTGLGYTF
CDR3nt: TGTGCCAGCAGTGAGATCACCGGGACAGGGTTAGGCTACACCTTC
abundance: -
v_gene: TRBV25-1
len: 15
d_gene: TRBD1
j_gene: TRBJ1-2

CDR3aa: CAISDIGQANTGELFF
CDR3nt: TGTGCCATCAGTGATATTGGACAGGCGAACACCGGGGAGCTGTTTTTT
abundance: -
v_gene: TRBV10-3
len: 16
d_gene: TRBD1
j_gene: TRBJ2-2